These T cell receptor beta chains were read from a single sample in a study of cytomegalovirus exposure and HLA in healthy donors. Only in-frame clones appear in the TCRdb table, and some are missing; sequencing was by immunoSEQ multiplex PCR. This table has fewer than 95,000 clones, 84% appearing once. The sample comprised PBMCs. These TCRs come from a woman aged 18 to 35 in good health and CMV-seropositive. Each CDR3 is given without its conserved first and last residue. A D gene is named only where the DNA matches it firmly. A clone size is listed for some rows: how often the clone was seen (once, few, many), or a class if it is expanded.

AWSPLEDTIY NA NA TRBV30
ASQRQTTQETQY NA once TRBV2
ASSPPSMSPEAF NA NA TRBV7-2
ASSQALGTGDFYEQY TRBD1 NA TRBV4-1
ASSGEAGVIYEQY NA NA TRBV28
ASSYFRDRKGDTQY TRBD1 NA TRBV6-5
ASSLPGSEQF NA NA TRBV7-3
ASSQEAGGGASYEQY TRBD2 NA TRBV4-2
AWIRQEPAEAF NA NA TRBV30
ASSPQGGGQRGEQY NA NA TRBV7-6
AWTVGGGDSPLH NA NA TRBV30
ASSGSGLAGGLFTGELF TRBD2 NA TRBV5-6
ASSTDTSYEQY NA NA TRBV7-9
ASRVSGGEETQY TRBD2 NA TRBV7-9
ASSLALLGQSYEQY NA NA TRBV5-6
ASSPNPGGYGYT NA few TRBV23-1
AWRAGTEAF NA NA TRBV30
ASSLDRGLGQPQH TRBD1 once TRBV6-5
ASSPGTGGPEQF TRBD1 NA TRBV18
ASSQDGGQGNNSPLH TRBD1 NA TRBV4-3
ASSPPGTRASSYEQY TRBD2 once TRBV5-1
ASSAGTSGDTQY TRBD2 NA TRBV6-4
ASFTSSGGAQETQY TRBD2 NA TRBV28
ASSFFTANTGELF NA NA TRBV7-2
ASSQGYPISSGNTIY NA NA TRBV4-3
ARTGQGRETQY TRBD1 NA TRBV30
ASSSGQEEKLF TRBD1 few TRBV6-5
ASSVGASNPSTDTQY NA NA TRBV9
ASSDRLAAQETQY TRBD2 NA TRBV9
ASSFGYEQY NA NA TRBV5-1
ASRTTGGGYGYT TRBD1 NA TRBV27
ASSFGGQANEKLF NA NA TRBV27
ASSLSLDLAGVHEQY TRBD2 once TRBV27